These 21 T cell receptor beta chains were all obtained from the same sample, sequenced in a study of cytotoxic CD8 clonotypes in ibrutinib-treated CLL. Some clones are missing from TCRdb's copy, which holds only in-frame ones; the method was immunoSEQ multiplex PCR. The sample has around 310,000 clones; about 77% are singletons. Specimen: PBMCs, collected before ibrutinib treatment. These receptors originate from a human donor with chronic lymphocytic leukemia.

The gene calls are TRBV9 and TRBJ1-2, with 7 bases lining up with TRBD1. The CDR3 is 13 amino acids. Unmatched junction bases numbered 4, after V lost 0 bases and J lost 8 bases. Germline CDR1 and CDR2: SGDLS and YYNGEE. CDR3 in DNA: TGTGCCAGCAGCGTAGTCAGGGGGTACGGCTACACCTTC. Translated: CASSVVRGYGYTF.

This clone is a singleton in its sample. This chain joins TRBV9 and TRBJ2-1; D might be TRBD1 or TRBD2, each matching 5 bases. Per germline, CDR1 SGDLS and CDR2 YYNGEE. This CDR3 has 13 residues. The V end was cut by 4 bases, the J end by 6 bases, with 11 bases between. The CDR3 DNA follows: TGTGCCAGCAGCAGTGGGACGACCAATGAGCAGTTCTTC. This translates into CASSSGTTNEQFF.

This chain joins TRBV7-6 and TRBJ2-6; no clear D. CDR3 size: 17 residues. CDR1 SGHVS and CDR2 FNYEAQ come from the germline V gene. Trimming took 3 bases from V and 0 from J, leaving 12 bases between them. The chain's CDR3 is CASSLNSPNSGANVLTF. Written as DNA, the CDR3 is TGTGCCAGCAGCTTGAACAGCCCCAACTCTGGGGCCAACGTCCTGACTTTC.

This rearrangement joins TRBV4-3 to TRBJ2-1; 8 nucleotides match TRBD2. The V gene end was trimmed by 1 base and the J gene end by 4 bases; junction bases not matched to a gene: 6. The germline V gene has CDR1 LGHNA and CDR2 YSLEER. The length of the CDR3 is 16 residues. CDR3 coding DNA: TGCGCCAGCAGCCAAGTTGTGCCTAGCGGGTACAATGAGCAGTTCTTC. Translated, it gives CASSQVVPSGYNEQFF.

The V and J genes are TRBV4-3 and TRBJ2-1, with a weak D call TRBD2 (6 bases). Trimming cost V 2 bases and J 5 bases, with 10 bases left between them. Germline V gene sequence: CDR1 LGHNA, CDR2 YSLEER. The length of the CDR3 is 14 residues. CDR3: CASSQNWGDNEQFF. The CDR3 coding sequence is TGCGCCAGCAGCCAAAATTGGGGGGACAATGAGCAGTTCTTC.

The chain couples TRBV5-1 to TRBJ2-7, with 9 bases aligning to TRBD2. The CDR3 sequence is 14 residues long. CDR1 SGHRS and CDR2 YFSETQ come from the germline V gene. V was pared by 2 bases and J by 2 bases, with 2 bases of the junction left unmatched. CDR3 nucleotides: TGCGCCAGCAGCTTCGCTAGCGGGGCCTACGAGCAGTACTTC. It is translated as CASSFASGAYEQYF.

V is TRBV4-3 and J is TRBJ1-3; possible D gene TRBD1, 5 bases. Per germline, CDR1 LGHNA and CDR2 YSLEER. The ends were cut back, 0 bases at V and 4 bases at J, with 10 bases in the middle. The CDR3 is 15 residues long. CDR3 bases: TGCGCCAGCAGCCAAGAAAACAGGAAAGGAAACACCATATATTTT. This encodes CASSQENRKGNTIYF.

The chain joins TRBV4-3 to TRBJ1-1; D remains ambiguous. The germline V gene has CDR1 LGHNA and CDR2 YSLEER. Trimming shortened V by 4 bases and J by 4 bases, and 13 bases separated the two germline ends. CDR3 length: 14 amino acids. The CDR3 protein is CASSRTRGTTEAFF. The CDR3 bases are TGCGCCAGCAGCCGAACGCGGGGAACCACTGAAGCTTTCTTT.

This clone was found a few times. The J gene is TRBJ2-2, the V gene TRBV5-1, with 7 bases matching TRBD1. Germline V gene lookup returns CDR1 SGHRS and CDR2 YFSETQ. The trim removed 4 bases at V and 5 bases at J, leaving 5 bases unmatched. The CDR3 loop spans 14 amino acids. The CDR3 DNA sequence: TGCGCCAGCAGCCAAGGACAGGAGACCGGGGAGCTGTTTTTT. Its translation: CASSQGQETGELFF.

This rearrangement joins TRBV2 to TRBJ1-5; the D gene is possibly TRBD1 (5 bases). The V gene lost 4 bases and the J gene lost 1 base, with 26 bases spanning the gap. Germline CDR1 and CDR2: SNHLY and FYNNEI. This CDR3 contains 20 residues. Here the CDR3 DNA reads TGTGCCAGCAGTGGGCGCCTGGCGAACACCGCAGGGCTAAGCAATCAGCCCCAGCATTTT. Protein product: CASSGRLANTAGLSNQPQHF. Together with reference TRBV2 and TRBJ1-5, the CDR3 gives the full variable domain: EPEVTQTPSHQVTQMGQEVILRCVPISNHLYFYWYRQILGQKVEFLVSFYNNEISEKSEIFDDQFSVERPDGSNFTLKIRSTKLEDSAMYFCASSGRLANTAGLSNQPQHFGDGTRLSIL.

On this clone: This CDR3 is also generated by other DNA sequences in the sample. The rearrangement joins TRBV5-1 to TRBJ1-1; 9 nucleotides match TRBD1. This CDR3 is built from 15 residues. Germline assignment: CDR1 SGHRS and CDR2 YFSETQ. With 3 bases clipped from V and 0 bases from J, the junction kept 3 bases outside the gene matches. The CDR3 spells CASSSGQGLNTEAFF. The CDR3 DNA is TGCGCCAGCAGCTCAGGACAGGGGTTGAACACTGAAGCTTTCTTT.

The chain links TRBV30 to TRBJ2-7; no reliable D call. This CDR3 is built from 16 residues. CDR1 and CDR2 from the germline V gene are GTSNPN and SVGIG (reference sequence). V shed 3 bases and J shed 4 bases, with 22 bases lying between them. CDR3 region: CAWRMPLVHTVYEQYF. CDR3 DNA: TGTGCCTGGAGGATGCCCTTAGTTCATACTGTATACGAGCAGTACTTC.

The J gene is TRBJ2-7, the V gene TRBV4-3; D may be TRBD1 (5 bases). V gave up 0 bases and J gave up 1 base, with 16 bases separating them. The CDR3 is 17 amino acids. Germline lookup yields CDR1 LGHNA and CDR2 YSLEER. CDR3 nucleotide sequence: TGCGCCAGCAGCCAAGATCTGGGGCAGGTCCTTTCCTACGAGCAGTACTTC. Encoded protein: CASSQDLGQVLSYEQYF.

V and J are TRBV2 and TRBJ2-3; 9 bases are a match to TRBD2. The junction had 5 bases not matched to a gene; V was cut back by 6 bases and J by 4 bases. This CDR3 has 14 residues. CDR1 and CDR2 from the germline V gene are SNHLY and FYNNEI. CDR3 nucleotides: TGTGCCAGCAGGCGGGAGGGCCCGTCAGATACGCAGTATTTT. Translation gives CASRREGPSDTQYF.

The gene calls are TRBV11-2 and TRBJ2-7, with TRBD2 matching over 7 bases. CDR3 length: 16 residues. Unmatched junction bases numbered 9, after V lost 1 base and J lost 3 bases. Germline V CDR1 and CDR2: SGHAT, FQNNGV. In DNA form, the CDR3 reads TGTGCCAGCAGCTTAGGCAGATGGGGGGGTGACTACGAGCAGTACTTC. Its translation: CASSLGRWGGDYEQYF.

Here the CDR3 reads CAWRLAGEVGELFF. CDR3 sequence (DNA): TGTGCCTGGCGACTAGCGGGAGAGGTCGGGGAGCTGTTTTTT. This chain joins TRBV30 and TRBJ2-2; 12 positions agree with TRBD2. The CDR3 has 14 amino acids. Looked up from germline, CDR1 is GTSNPN and CDR2 is SVGIG (reference sequence). V shed 5 bases and J 7 bases; nucleotides not matched to a gene: 5.

The CDR3 here is CASSPGGAYEQYF. DNA for the CDR3: TGTGCCAGCAGCCCTGGAGGGGCCTACGAGCAGTACTTC. This chain links TRBV9 with TRBJ2-7; tentative D call: TRBD2 (6 bases). The V gene lost 4 bases and the J gene lost 2 bases, with 10 bases spanning the gap. Germline CDR1 SGDLS, CDR2 YYNGEE. The CDR3 extends over 13 amino acids.

The chain links TRBV27 to TRBJ2-7; TRBD1 or TRBD2 may be the D gene (5 bases each). This CDR3 has 14 residues. V was trimmed by 5 bases and J by 3 bases, leaving 14 bases between them. CDR1 MNHEY and CDR2 SMNVEV come from the germline V gene (reference sequence). For the CDR3, the DNA is TGTGCCAGCAGTGAAGCCGGGACCAACTACGAGCAGTACTTC. It yields the protein CASSEAGTNYEQYF.

This clone appeared a few times. This sequence joins TRBV7-2 and TRBJ1-4; 7 nucleotides match TRBD1. Trimming took 1 base from V and 2 from J; bases not matched to a gene: 1. This CDR3 is 15 amino acids long. Looked up from germline, CDR1 is SGHTA and CDR2 is FQGNSA. CDR3 protein: CASSLVTGTNEKLFF. The CDR3 DNA follows: TGTGCCAGCAGCTTAGTGACAGGGACTAATGAAAAACTGTTTTTT.

V is TRBV10-3 and J is TRBJ1-1; TRBD1 matches 9 bases. This CDR3 has 18 residues. V was pared by 0 bases and J by 4 bases, with 12 bases of the junction left unmatched. The germline V gene has CDR1 ENHRY and CDR2 SYGVKD. The CDR3 DNA follows: TGTGCCATCAGTGAGTCTGAACGGACAGGGGCCTCGGTCACTGAAGCTTTCTTT. Translation: CAISESERTGASVTEAFF.

J is TRBJ2-3 and V is TRBV6-4; D is ambiguous. Germline assignment: CDR1 MRHNA and CDR2 SNTAGT. The V gene lost 3 bases and the J gene lost 0 bases, with 7 bases spanning the gap. The CDR3 covers 14 residues. The CDR3 sequence: CASSEKGSTDTQYF. The CDR3 bases are TGTGCCAGCAGTGAAAAGGGCAGCACAGATACGCAGTATTTT.